This TCR beta chain is drawn from a study of blood T cell repertoires in COVID-19. About the research overall: Nucleic acid was either cDNA or gDNA, and it came from T cells, B-cell-depleted T cells, or PBMCs.

The CDR3 runs to 17 residues. Trimming took 4 bases from V and 1 from J; bases not matched to a gene: 6. Germline CDR1 is SGHRS and CDR2 is YFSETQ. All enrollees were about 18 to 95 years old and from approximately 25 US areas. The data were produced by immunoSEQ multiplex PCR, yet TCRdb's version contains in-frame clones alone and is incomplete. The sample lists 250,000 or so clones; roughly 88% were seen once. This chain connects TRBV5-1 to TRBJ2-5; 14 positions agree with TRBD2. The source is a middle-aged woman with acute COVID-19. Sequenced sample: PBMCs or T cells enriched from blood (not recorded which). The CDR3 DNA reads TGCGCCAGCAGCACCGGGGGACTAGCGGGAGTCCAAGAGACCCAGTACTTC. Translation gives CASSTGGLAGVQETQYF.